This entry lists 5 T cell receptor beta chains sequenced from one sample in a study of CD8+ T cells in alopecia areata (dated by TCRdb to between 2017 and 2018). The sample's time point label is to be understood as: baseline before oral tofacitinib. Libraries came from the immunoSEQ multiplex PCR assay. RNA was extracted from all samples and reverse transcribed into cDNA as template for TCR sequencing. TCRdb obtained this table from immuneACCESS and retained in-frame rearrangements with V and J assigned. These tables miss some clones; where compared with another copy, unresolved V genes account for less than half of the shortfall, and the remainder is unexplained. The sample data list hundreds of thousands of clones, and about 60% of these were observed just once. The top ten constitute over 0.4% of the sample. The sample consisted of CD4+ T cells sorted from blood, taken at week 0. These receptors came from a human donor with alopecia areata.

V and J are TRBV14 and TRBJ1-2; D is possibly TRBD1 (5 bases). CDR1 and CDR2 (germline): SGHDN, FVKESK. This CDR3 contains 14 residues. Trimming took off 4 bases at V and 0 bases at J, with 9 bases between the two ends. Here the CDR3 DNA reads TGTGCCAGCAGCCTAGGGGTAGCTAACTATGGCTACACCTTC. Encoded protein: CASSLGVANYGYTF. Drawing the rest from reference TRBV14 and TRBJ1-2, the complete variable domain is EAGVTQFPSHSVIEKGQTVTLRCDPISGHDNLYWYRRVMGKEIKFLLHFVKESKQDESGMPNNRFLAERTGGTYSTLKVQPAELEDSGVYFCASSLGVANYGYTFGSGTRLTVV.

This clone turned up a few times. The V gene is TRBV7-2, the J gene TRBJ2-7, with D possibly matching TRBD2 (6 bases). Germline CDR1 and CDR2: SGHTA and FQGNSA. The CDR3 loop spans 15 amino acids. Trimming left V 1 base short and J 2 bases short, with 12 bases between. CDR3: CASSLVPGEAYEQYF. Written as DNA, the CDR3 is TGTGCCAGCAGCTTAGTCCCGGGAGAGGCCTACGAGCAGTACTTC.

The chain recombines TRBV15 with TRBJ2-1, with D uncertain. CDR3 length: 14 residues. V was shortened by 8 bases and J by 0 bases, with 11 bases between the two germline ends. Germline values: CDR1 LNHNV, CDR2 YYDKDF (reference sequence). The CDR3 is CATWASGSYNEQFF. The CDR3 coding sequence is TGTGCCACCTGGGCGTCCGGCTCCTACAATGAGCAGTTCTTC.

The chain uses TRBV29-1 and TRBJ1-2; D not certain. The CDR3 is 14 amino acids. V dropped 2 bases and J dropped 0 bases, with 10 bases sitting between them. In germline, CDR1 is SQVTM, CDR2 ANQGSEA. CDR3 sequence (DNA): TGCAGCGTTGAAATGGGGATTTCTAACTATGGCTACACCTTC. It yields the protein CSVEMGISNYGYTF.

V is TRBV30 and J is TRBJ1-5; no firm D call. Germline CDR1 and CDR2: GTSNPN and SVGIG (reference sequence). The CDR3 sequence is 14 residues long. Trimming cost V 3 bases and J 4 bases, with 13 bases left between them. DNA for the CDR3: TGTGCCTGGAGCGGTTGGGGTAGTAATCAGCCCCAGCATTTT. It yields the protein CAWSGWGSNQPQHF.